This record concerns one T cell receptor (beta chain) sequence. The data belong to a study of blood T cell repertoires in COVID-19. As for the study in general: There were acute and convalescent COVID-19 samples, and they came from the United States, Italy and Spain. T cells, B-cell-depleted T cells, or PBMCs provided the cDNA or gDNA that served as material.

Original methodology: By means of reference gene primer amplification, nucleated cell counts were estimated. Method: immunoSEQ multiplex PCR; TCRdb's copy keeps in-frame clones and lacks some. V and J calls and clone size come straight from that table; D and trimming were deduced from the DNA. This sample has fewer than 300,000 clones, with about 88% found just once. Germline V CDR1 and CDR2: GTSNPN, SVGIG (reference sequence). The CDR3 is made up of 13 amino acids. The V segment lost 4 bases and the J segment 4 bases; nucleotides outside the gene matches: 6. This rearrangement joins TRBV30 to TRBJ1-2; TRBD1 matches 7 bases. This TCR came from a woman aged 35 to 49 who had recovered from COVID-19. Source material: peripheral blood. This chain's CDR3 is CAWNFGQVYGYTF. The CDR3 bases are TGTGCCTGGAACTTCGGACAGGTCTATGGCTACACCTTC.